This is a list of T cell receptor beta chains from one sample in a study of T-cell memory formation after mild COVID-19. TCRdb ran MiXCR on the 5' RACE reads and lists one entry per CDR3 protein. The table shows a few hundred thousand distinct CDR3 sequences, with around 19% occurring only once. Sequencing was performed on PBMCs or a T cell subset sorted from them (not recorded which). The source of these receptors is a young man who had mild COVID-19 (a few samples of this study predate the infection). Cell type and time point are not known. Both conserved end residues are part of each CDR3. A D gene is named only where the DNA matches it firmly. Clone size is not always given. Where it is, it says once, few, many or a class for expanded clones.

j_call v_call d_call clone_size cdr3_nt cdr3_aa
TRBJ1-1 TRBV10-2 NA NA TGCGCCTCCAAGGGGAATCGGGTCACGAACACTGAAGCTTTCTTT CASKGNRVTNTEAFF
TRBJ2-3 TRBV9 TRBD2 NA TGTGCCAGCAGCGCCAGCGGGGGGAGAGATACGCAGTATTTT CASSASGGRDTQYF
TRBJ2-6 TRBV11-2 NA few TGTGCCAGCACAGCTTGGTTAGGGAAGTCTGGGGCCAACGTCCTGACTTTC CASTAWLGKSGANVLTF
TRBJ1-5 TRBV5-8 NA many TGTGCCAGCAGCTTGTACACCAGCAATCAGCCCCAGCATTTT CASSLYTSNQPQHF
TRBJ1-4 TRBV15 NA NA TGTGCCACCGGGGCCAGTTTTAATGAAAAACTGTTTTTT CATGASFNEKLFF
TRBJ2-2 TRBV5-4 TRBD2 few TGTGCCAGCAGCTTGGAAGCGGGGGGCCCCAAGGAGCTGTTTTTT CASSLEAGGPKELFF
TRBJ2-6 TRBV5-1 NA few TGCGCCAGCAGCTTGGAACTGGGGTTTCCTCTCTCTGGGGCCAACGTCCTGACTTTC CASSLELGFPLSGANVLTF
TRBJ2-7 TRBV3-1 TRBD2 NA TGTGCCAGCAACCCGTCGTATAGCGGGGGGCCGCACGAGCAGTACTTC CASNPSYSGGPHEQYF
TRBJ1-3 TRBV5-5 TRBD1 NA TGTGCCAGCAGCATGACAGGGACTGGAAACACCATATATTTT CASSMTGTGNTIYF
TRBJ2-3 TRBV29-1 TRBD2 NA TGCAGCGTTGTAGGACTAGCGAGCACAGATACGCAGTATTTT CSVVGLASTDTQYF
TRBJ2-7 TRBV7-8 NA few TGTGCCAGCAGCTTATCGTGGGGACCGGCCTACGAGCAGTACTTC CASSLSWGPAYEQYF